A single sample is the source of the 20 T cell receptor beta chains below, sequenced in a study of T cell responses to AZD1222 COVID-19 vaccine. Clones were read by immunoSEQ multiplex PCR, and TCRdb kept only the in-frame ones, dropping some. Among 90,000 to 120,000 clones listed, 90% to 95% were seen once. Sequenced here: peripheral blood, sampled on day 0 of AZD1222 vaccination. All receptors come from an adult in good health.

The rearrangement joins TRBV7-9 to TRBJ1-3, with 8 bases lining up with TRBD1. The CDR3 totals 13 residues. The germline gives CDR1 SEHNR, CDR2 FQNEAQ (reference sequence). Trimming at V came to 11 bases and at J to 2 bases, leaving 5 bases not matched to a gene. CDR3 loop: CAGGRGPGNTIYF. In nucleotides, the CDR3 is TGTGCCGGCGGCAGGGGGCCTGGAAACACCATATATTTT.

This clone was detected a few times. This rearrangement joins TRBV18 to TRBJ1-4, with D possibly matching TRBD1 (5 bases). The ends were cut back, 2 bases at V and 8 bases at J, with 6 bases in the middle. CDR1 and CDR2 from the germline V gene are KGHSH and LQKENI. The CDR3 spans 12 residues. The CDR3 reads CASSPGGEKLFF. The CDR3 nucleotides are TGTGCCAGCTCACCAGGGGGGGAAAAACTGTTTTTT.

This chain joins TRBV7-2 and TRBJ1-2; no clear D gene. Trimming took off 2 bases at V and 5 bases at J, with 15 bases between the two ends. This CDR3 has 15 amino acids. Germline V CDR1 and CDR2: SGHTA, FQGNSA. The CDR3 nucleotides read TGTGCCAGCAGCTTACATAAGGGAGCCGGGTATGGCTACACCTTC. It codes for CASSLHKGAGYGYTF. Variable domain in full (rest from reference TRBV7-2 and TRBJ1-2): GAGVSQSPSNKVTEKGKDVELRCDPISGHTALYWYRQSLGQGLEFLIYFQGNSAPDKSGLPSDRFSAERTGGSVSTLTIQRTQQEDSAVYLCASSLHKGAGYGYTFGSGTRLTVV.

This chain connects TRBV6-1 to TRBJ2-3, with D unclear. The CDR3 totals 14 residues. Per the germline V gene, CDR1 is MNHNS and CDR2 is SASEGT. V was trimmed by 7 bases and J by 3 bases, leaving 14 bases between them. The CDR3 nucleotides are TGTGCCAGCAATAATTACGGTGGAACAGATACGCAGTATTTT. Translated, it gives CASNNYGGTDTQYF.

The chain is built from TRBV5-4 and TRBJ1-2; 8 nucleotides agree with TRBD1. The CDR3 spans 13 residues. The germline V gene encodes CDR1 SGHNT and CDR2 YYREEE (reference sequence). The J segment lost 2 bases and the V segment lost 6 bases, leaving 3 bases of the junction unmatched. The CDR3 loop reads CASKRTGNYGYTF. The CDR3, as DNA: TGTGCCAGCAAACGGACAGGGAACTATGGCTACACCTTC. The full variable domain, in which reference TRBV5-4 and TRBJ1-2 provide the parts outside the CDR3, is ETGVTQSPTHLIKTRGQQVTLRCSSQSGHNTVSWYQQALGQGPQFIFQYYREEENGRGNFPPRFSGLQFPNYSSELNVNALELDDSALYLCASKRTGNYGYTFGSGTRLTVV.

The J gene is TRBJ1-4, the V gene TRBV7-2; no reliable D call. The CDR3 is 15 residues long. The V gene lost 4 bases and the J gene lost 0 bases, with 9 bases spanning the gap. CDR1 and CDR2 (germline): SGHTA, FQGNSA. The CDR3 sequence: CASSYGRATNEKLFF. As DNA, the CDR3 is TGTGCCAGCAGCTACGGGAGGGCAACTAATGAAAAACTGTTTTTT.

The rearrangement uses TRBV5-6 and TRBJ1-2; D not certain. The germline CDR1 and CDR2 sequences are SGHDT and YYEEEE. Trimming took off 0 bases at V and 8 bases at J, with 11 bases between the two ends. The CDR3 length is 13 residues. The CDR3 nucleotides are TGTGCCAGCAGCTTGGGGAGGGTCGGCGGCTACACCTTC. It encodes CASSLGRVGGYTF.

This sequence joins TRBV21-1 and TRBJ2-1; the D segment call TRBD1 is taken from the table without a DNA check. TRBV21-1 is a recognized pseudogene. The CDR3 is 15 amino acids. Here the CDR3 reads CASSIDRGCYNEQFF. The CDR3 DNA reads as TGTGCCAGCAGCATAGACAGGGGCTGCTACAATGAGCAGTTCTTC.

Written as DNA, the CDR3 is TGCAGCGTTGGGACAGGGGGCCAAACTAATGAAAAACTGTTTTTT. This encodes CSVGTGGQTNEKLFF. The rearrangement joins TRBV29-1 to TRBJ1-4, with 11 bases that match TRBD1. CDR3 size: 15 residues. J lost 1 base, V lost 4 bases, and 2 bases had no gene match. Germline values: CDR1 SQVTM, CDR2 ANQGSEA.

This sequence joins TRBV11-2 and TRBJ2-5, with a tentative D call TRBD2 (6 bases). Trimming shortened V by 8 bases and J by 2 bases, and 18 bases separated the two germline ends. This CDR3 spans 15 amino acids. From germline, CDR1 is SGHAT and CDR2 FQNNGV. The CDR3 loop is CASGDLSTRQETQYF. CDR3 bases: TGTGCCAGCGGCGACTTGTCGACTAGACAAGAGACCCAGTACTTC.

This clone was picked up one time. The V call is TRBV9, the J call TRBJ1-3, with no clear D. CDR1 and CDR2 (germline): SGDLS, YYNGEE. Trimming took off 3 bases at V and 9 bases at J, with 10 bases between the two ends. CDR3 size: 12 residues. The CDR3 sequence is CASSAGVSTIYF. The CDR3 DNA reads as TGTGCCAGCAGCGCCGGGGTGAGCACCATATATTTT.

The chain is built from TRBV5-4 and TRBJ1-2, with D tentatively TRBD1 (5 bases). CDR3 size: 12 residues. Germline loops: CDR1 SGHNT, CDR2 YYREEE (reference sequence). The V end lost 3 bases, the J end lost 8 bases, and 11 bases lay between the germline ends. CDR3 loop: CASSSGNYGYTF. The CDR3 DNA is TGTGCCAGCAGCTCAGGGAATTACGGCTACACCTTC.

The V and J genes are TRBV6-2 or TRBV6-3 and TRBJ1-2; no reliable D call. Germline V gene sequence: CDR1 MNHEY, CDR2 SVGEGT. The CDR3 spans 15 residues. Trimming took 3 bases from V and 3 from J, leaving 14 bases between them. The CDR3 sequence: CASSYFRPDDYGYTF. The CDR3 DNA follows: TGTGCCAGCAGTTATTTCAGACCAGACGACTATGGCTACACCTTC.

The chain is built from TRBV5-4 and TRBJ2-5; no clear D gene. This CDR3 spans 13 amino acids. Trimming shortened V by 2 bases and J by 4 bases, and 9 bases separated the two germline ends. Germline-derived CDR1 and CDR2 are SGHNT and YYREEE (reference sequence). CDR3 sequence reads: CASSFRSRETQYF. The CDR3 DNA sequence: TGTGCCAGCAGCTTCAGGTCCAGAGAGACCCAGTACTTC.

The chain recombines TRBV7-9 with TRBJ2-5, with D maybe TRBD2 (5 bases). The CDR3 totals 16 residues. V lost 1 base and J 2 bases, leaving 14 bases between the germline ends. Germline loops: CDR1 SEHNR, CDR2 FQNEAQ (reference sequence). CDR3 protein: CASSLGRTGIQETQYF. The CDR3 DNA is TGTGCCAGCAGCTTAGGTAGGACGGGAATTCAAGAGACCCAGTACTTC. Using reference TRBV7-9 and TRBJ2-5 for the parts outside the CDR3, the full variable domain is DTGVSQNPRHKITKRGQNVTFRCDPISEHNRLYWYRQTLGQGPEFLTYFQNEAQLEKSRLLSDRFSAERPKGSFSTLEIQRTEQGDSAMYLCASSLGRTGIQETQYFGPGTRLLVL.

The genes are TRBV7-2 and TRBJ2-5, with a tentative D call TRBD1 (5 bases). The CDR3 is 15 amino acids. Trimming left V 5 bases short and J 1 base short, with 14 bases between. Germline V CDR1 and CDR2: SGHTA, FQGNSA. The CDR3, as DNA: TGTGCCAGCAGCCCGCCGCTCAGGGCCCAAGAGACCCAGTACTTC. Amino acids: CASSPPLRAQETQYF.

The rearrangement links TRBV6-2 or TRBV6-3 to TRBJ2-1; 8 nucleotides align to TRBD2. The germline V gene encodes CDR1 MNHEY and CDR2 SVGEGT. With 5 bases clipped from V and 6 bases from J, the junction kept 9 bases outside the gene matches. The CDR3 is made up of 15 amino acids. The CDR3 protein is CASSPTMAGGNEQFF. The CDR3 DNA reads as TGTGCCAGCAGTCCGACTATGGCGGGGGGCAATGAGCAGTTCTTC.

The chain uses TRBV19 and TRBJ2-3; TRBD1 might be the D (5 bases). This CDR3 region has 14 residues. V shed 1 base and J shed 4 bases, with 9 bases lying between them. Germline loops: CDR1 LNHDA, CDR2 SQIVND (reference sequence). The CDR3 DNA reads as TGTGCCAGTAGTATAGGCGAAGGGGCAGATACGCAGTATTTT. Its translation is CASSIGEGADTQYF.

CDR3 nucleotides: TGTGCCAGCGAACAGGGGGTCGGCAATGAGCAGTTCTTC. Its translation: CASEQGVGNEQFF. V is TRBV2 and J is TRBJ2-1; 8 bases line up with TRBD1. CDR1 is SNHLY and CDR2 is FYNNEI in the germline V gene. With V trimmed by 8 bases and J by 6 bases, 6 bases remained unmatched. The CDR3 spans 13 residues.

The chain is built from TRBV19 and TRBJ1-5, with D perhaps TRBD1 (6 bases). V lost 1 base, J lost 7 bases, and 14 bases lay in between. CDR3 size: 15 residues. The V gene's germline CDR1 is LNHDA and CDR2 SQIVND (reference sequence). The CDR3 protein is CASSIGVGGRQPQHF. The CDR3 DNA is TGTGCCAGTAGTATAGGGGTAGGGGGTCGACAGCCCCAGCATTTT. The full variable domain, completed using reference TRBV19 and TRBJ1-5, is DGGITQSPKYLFRKEGQNVTLSCEQNLNHDAMYWYRQDPGQGLRLIYYSQIVNDFQKGDIAEGYSVSREKKESFPLTVTSAQKNPTAFYLCASSIGVGGRQPQHFGDGTRLSIL.